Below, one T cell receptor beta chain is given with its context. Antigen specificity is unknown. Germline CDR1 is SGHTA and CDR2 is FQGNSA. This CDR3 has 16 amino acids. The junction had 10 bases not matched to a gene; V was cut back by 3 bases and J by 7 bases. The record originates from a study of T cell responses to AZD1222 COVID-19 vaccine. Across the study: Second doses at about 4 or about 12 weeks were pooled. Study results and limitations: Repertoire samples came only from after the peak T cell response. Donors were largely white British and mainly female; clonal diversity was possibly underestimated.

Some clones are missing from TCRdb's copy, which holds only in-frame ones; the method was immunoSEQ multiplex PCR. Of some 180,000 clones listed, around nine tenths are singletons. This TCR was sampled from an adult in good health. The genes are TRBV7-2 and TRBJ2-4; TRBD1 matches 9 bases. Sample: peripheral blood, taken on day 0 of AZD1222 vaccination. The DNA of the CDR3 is TGTGCCAGCAGCTTTGGAGCCGGGACAGGGACCAACATTCAGTACTTC. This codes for CASSFGAGTGTNIQYF.